This passage covers 32 T cell receptor beta chains from one sample sequenced in a study of blood T cells in healthy people across ages. Primers used in a second PCR of about 7 to 12 cycles were a sample-barcoded 5' primer and a J-beta primer mix. In TCRdb, the 5' RACE reads were re-called with MiXCR into one record per CDR3 protein. This table has roughly 800,000 distinct CDR3 sequences, roughly 64% appearing once. What was sequenced was blood. The receptors originated from a man aged 25-40 years in good health.

The sample holds one count of this clonotype. This chain joins TRBV7-9 and TRBJ2-1; D unresolved. The CDR3 is made up of 14 amino acids. Trimming took 3 bases from V and 10 from J, leaving 16 bases between them. Germline assignment: CDR1 SEHNR and CDR2 FQNEAQ (reference sequence). CDR3 amino acids: CASSFTLSGLEQFF. CDR3 coding DNA: TGTGCCAGCAGCTTTACTTTATCGGGTTTGGAGCAGTTCTTC.

The chain combines TRBV20-1 with TRBJ1-2; 7 nucleotides agree with TRBD1. This CDR3 is built from 13 residues. Trimming removed 5 bases from V and 4 bases from J; junction bases left unmatched: 7. Germline V lookup: CDR1 DFQATT, CDR2 SNEGSKA (reference sequence). Here the CDR3 reads CSAPKTGSYGYTF. CDR3 nucleotides: TGCAGTGCTCCCAAGACAGGGAGCTATGGCTACACCTTC.

The chain links TRBV6-2 or TRBV6-3 to TRBJ2-7, with D perhaps matching TRBD1 (6 bases). This CDR3 is built from 16 residues. V was shortened by 4 bases and J by 2 bases, with 18 bases between the two germline ends. Germline loops: CDR1 MNHEY, CDR2 SVGEGT. As DNA, the CDR3 is TGTGCCAGCAGTTCGAGCCGAGACAGGAGCCCCTACGAGCAGTACTTC. It translates to CASSSSRDRSPYEQYF.

Remarks on this clonotype: Relative to the germline gene, one junction end is altered; a read error may explain this. The chain couples TRBV7-2 to TRBJ2-5, with TRBD2 as a possible D gene (5 bases). Germline V gene sequence: CDR1 SGHTA, CDR2 FQGNSA. The CDR3 spans 13 residues. CDR3 sequence reads: CASGFGDSETQYF. Written as DNA, the CDR3 is TGTGCCAGCGGCTTCGGGGATTCGGAGACCCAGTACTTC. Using reference TRBV7-2 and TRBJ2-5 for the parts outside the CDR3, the full variable domain is GAGVSQSPSNKVTEKGKDVELRCDPISGHTALYWYRQSLGQGLEFLIYFQGNSAPDKSGLPSDRFSAERTGGSVSTLTIQRTQQEDSAVYLCASGFGDSETQYFGPGTRLLVL.

This clonotype turned up a few times. This chain connects TRBV24-1 to TRBJ2-3; possibly TRBD2 for D (6 bases). The V and J ends lost 3 bases and 3 bases respectively, with 9 bases between them. This CDR3 region has 14 residues. The germline V gene encodes CDR1 KGHDR and CDR2 SFDVKD. The CDR3 here is CATSDNRETDTQYF. In nucleotides, the CDR3 is TGTGCCACCAGTGATAACCGGGAGACAGATACGCAGTATTTT.

The chain combines TRBV29-1 with TRBJ2-1; 8 nucleotides agree with TRBD1. Per the germline V gene, CDR1 is SQVTM and CDR2 is ANQGSEA. The CDR3 consists of 15 residues. Trimming removed 4 bases from V and 8 bases from J; junction bases left unmatched: 13. The DNA of the CDR3 is TGCAGCGTTGTGACAGGGGCCCTTACTATCTATGAGCAGTTCTTC. As protein: CSVVTGALTIYEQFF.

This clonotype was counted once. The V call is TRBV20-1, the J call TRBJ2-1, with a weak D call TRBD2 (6 bases). The CDR3 has 13 amino acids. V lost 5 bases and J lost 5, with 13 bases in between. Germline assignment: CDR1 DFQATT and CDR2 SNEGSKA (reference sequence). The CDR3 DNA reads TGCAGTGCTTGGAGGGACTCAGACAATGAGCAGTTCTTC. It specifies CSAWRDSDNEQFF.

V usage is TRBV4-3 and J usage is TRBJ2-1, with TRBD2 as a possible D gene (5 bases). The CDR3 contains 17 residues. Germline-derived CDR1 and CDR2 are LGHNA and YSLEER. V was shortened by 4 bases and J by 2 bases, with 18 bases between the two germline ends. The CDR3 DNA sequence: TGCGCCAGCAGCCTTGAGGGTGGTCGGAGTACCTACAATGAGCAGTTCTTC. Translated, it gives CASSLEGGRSTYNEQFF.

The CDR3 region is CASSRSGVFPLHF. CDR3 DNA sequence: TGTGCCAGCAGCCGATCGGGAGTCTTCCCCCTCCACTTT. V and J are TRBV7-2 and TRBJ1-6; no clear D gene. Germline V gene sequence: CDR1 SGHTA, CDR2 FQGNSA. This CDR3 has 13 residues. Trimming stripped 5 bases from V and 13 bases from J, with 15 bases between.

The rearrangement links TRBV5-1 to TRBJ2-1, with 11 positions matching TRBD2. V shed 5 bases and J 6 bases; nucleotides not matched to a gene: 4. The CDR3 contains 14 residues. Germline CDR1 and CDR2: SGHRS and YFSETQ. The CDR3 DNA sequence: TGCGCCAGCAGGGTAGCGGGAGGGCCCAATGAGCAGTTCTTC. Its protein is CASRVAGGPNEQFF.

A remark on this clonotype: One end of the junction varies from germline; a read error may be responsible. The V call is TRBV4-1, the J call TRBJ1-1, with D unclear. This CDR3 spans 15 amino acids. The germline V gene has CDR1 MGHRA and CDR2 YSYEKL. In DNA, the CDR3 is TGCGCCAGCAGCCAAGATCCGGGAGAGAACGCTGAAGCTTTCTTT. It codes for CASSQDPGENAEAFF.

The chain combines TRBV7-9 with TRBJ2-1, with TRBD1 matching over 8 bases. The CDR3 extends over 14 amino acids. V gave up 2 bases and J gave up 6 bases; unmatched junction bases: 3. Germline V gene lookup returns CDR1 SEHNR and CDR2 FQNEAQ (reference sequence). The CDR3 region is CASSLRQGINEQFF. The CDR3, as DNA: TGTGCCAGCAGCTTACGACAGGGGATCAATGAGCAGTTCTTC.

The chain uses TRBV20-1 and TRBJ2-3; D is ambiguous. Germline CDR1 reads DFQATT; CDR2 reads SNEGSKA (reference sequence). The ends were cut back, 6 bases at V and 6 bases at J, with 10 bases in the middle. The length of the CDR3 is 11 residues. CDR3 region: CSALVGDTQYF. CDR3 bases: TGCAGTGCACTTGTAGGGGATACGCAGTATTTT.

This clonotype was seen only once. V gene TRBV18 combines with J gene TRBJ2-3; D is uncertain. The length of the CDR3 is 15 residues. Germline lookup yields CDR1 KGHSH and CDR2 LQKENI. V shed 2 bases and J shed 12 bases, with 21 bases lying between them. The CDR3 DNA reads as TGTGCCAGCTCACCAGACCGAGTAGAGCCCTCGGGTCAGTATTTT. Residues: CASSPDRVEPSGQYF.

This clonotype was detected a few times. This chain uses TRBV6-2 or TRBV6-3 with TRBJ2-1; weak D call: TRBD1 (6 bases). There are 14 residues in the CDR3. Between the trimmed V and J ends, which lost 10 bases and 5 bases, there was a span of 18 bases. Germline values: CDR1 MNHEY, CDR2 SVGEGT. CDR3: CATNPWTADNEQFF. For the CDR3, the DNA is TGTGCCACCAACCCTTGGACAGCTGACAATGAGCAGTTCTTC.

The rearrangement joins TRBV24-1 to TRBJ2-7; the match to TRBD1 covers 8 bases. The CDR3 spans 14 residues. Germline assignment: CDR1 KGHDR and CDR2 SFDVKD. After removal of 5 bases from V and 3 bases from J, the junction contained 5 bases not matched to a gene. The CDR3 coding sequence is TGTGCCACCAGTGGTATGGGACAGGACTACGAGCAGTACTTC. Protein: CATSGMGQDYEQYF.

The rearrangement links TRBV29-1 to TRBJ2-5; a weak D match, TRBD1 (6 bases). The closer fit of TRBJ2-7 to the DNA end suggests the J call may be wrong. The CDR3 totals 13 residues. Germline V gives CDR1 SQVTM, CDR2 ANQGSEA. This CDR3 reads CSVKKRTAREQYF. The DNA of the CDR3 is TGCAGCGTTAAAAAAAGGACAGCTCGCGAGCAGTACTTC.

The chain has TRBV20-1 and TRBJ2-3; maybe TRBD1 (5 bases). Germline CDR1 and CDR2: DFQATT and SNEGSKA (reference sequence). The CDR3 length is 19 residues. The V gene lost 0 bases and the J gene lost 1 base, with 23 bases spanning the gap. The CDR3 reads CSARDGFNRQPLRTDTQYF. The CDR3 DNA follows: TGCAGTGCTAGAGATGGATTCAATAGACAGCCCCTTCGCACAGATACGCAGTATTTT.

Worth noting for this clonotype: Sequence at one end of the junction differs from germline and may be a read error. V is TRBV7-2 and J is TRBJ2-1; D is undetermined. The CDR3 length is 14 residues. Germline V CDR1 and CDR2: SGHTA, FQGNSA. The DNA of the CDR3 is TGTGCCAGCCGCTTAGTGATGGCGGATGGTGAGCAGTTCTTC. It yields the protein CASRLVMADGEQFF.

This chain links TRBV12-3 or TRBV12-4 with TRBJ2-1; D is ambiguous. The CDR3 totals 11 residues. V was clipped by 7 bases and J by 10 bases, with 11 bases between them. The CDR3 region is CASTSMGEQFF. CDR3 coding DNA: TGTGCCAGCACCTCAATGGGAGAGCAGTTCTTC.

This clonotype was seen many times. V is TRBV29-1 and J is TRBJ2-6; D is possibly TRBD1 (5 bases). V lost 7 bases to trimming and J lost 2 bases, with 18 bases between them. From germline, CDR1 is SQVTM and CDR2 ANQGSEA. CDR3 length: 16 amino acids. The chain's CDR3 is CSAAWTKGAGANVLTF. Written as DNA, the CDR3 is TGCAGCGCCGCATGGACCAAAGGGGCTGGGGCCAACGTCCTGACTTTC.

The table lists this clonotype with a few counts. V usage is TRBV4-3 and J usage is TRBJ2-7, with 7 bases fitting TRBD1. This CDR3 has 15 residues. Unmatched junction bases numbered 4, after V lost 2 bases and J lost 0 bases. Germline assignment: CDR1 LGHNA and CDR2 YSLEER. The CDR3 spells CASSQQTGFSYEQYF. The DNA of the CDR3 is TGCGCCAGCAGCCAACAGACAGGGTTCTCCTACGAGCAGTACTTC.

The rearrangement joins TRBV7-2 to TRBJ1-1, with TRBD1 matching over 7 bases. This CDR3 comprises 17 residues. Per germline, CDR1 SGHTA and CDR2 FQGNSA. V dropped 5 bases and J dropped 5; count of bases not matched to a gene: 17. CDR3 bases: TGTGCCAGCAGCCCCGAGGACAGGCCTACCTCAAGAACTGAAGCTTTCTTT. It is translated as CASSPEDRPTSRTEAFF.

This chain uses TRBV20-1 with TRBJ1-1; D call uncertain. The CDR3 is 12 residues long. The V and J ends lost 7 bases and 1 base respectively, with 10 bases between them. Looked up from germline, CDR1 is DFQATT and CDR2 is SNEGSKA (reference sequence). This CDR3 is CSGRNTNTEAFF. CDR3 DNA: TGCAGTGGCCGGAACACGAACACTGAAGCTTTCTTT.

The chain combines TRBV7-9 with TRBJ1-1, with unresolved D. V was shortened by 9 bases and J by 1 base, with 15 bases between the two germline ends. The CDR3 runs 14 residues. Germline assignment: CDR1 SEHNR and CDR2 FQNEAQ (reference sequence). The CDR3 DNA reads TGTGCCAGTACCCCTAGGGAGGCGAACACTGAAGCTTTCTTT. Residues: CASTPREANTEAFF.

CDR3 sequence reads: CASSLGGSSNEQFF. CDR3 nucleotides: TGTGCCAGCAGCTTAGGCGGGAGTTCAAATGAGCAGTTCTTC. V usage is TRBV7-2 and J usage is TRBJ2-1; TRBD2 aligns across 7 bases. CDR1 and CDR2 (germline): SGHTA, FQGNSA. The length of the CDR3 is 14 residues. V dropped 1 base and J dropped 7; count of bases not matched to a gene: 4. The whole variable domain, remainder taken from reference TRBV7-2 and TRBJ2-1, is GAGVSQSPSNKVTEKGKDVELRCDPISGHTALYWYRQSLGQGLEFLIYFQGNSAPDKSGLPSDRFSAERTGGSVSTLTIQRTQQEDSAVYLCASSLGGSSNEQFFGPGTRLTVL.

Comment on this clonotype: Given a much more abundant clone one base away, this may be a read error. This sequence joins TRBV20-1 and TRBJ2-5; D is perhaps TRBD2 (5 bases). V was pared by 0 bases and J by 11 bases, with 16 bases between. Germline CDR1 is DFQATT and CDR2 is SNEGSKA (reference sequence). The CDR3 is made up of 13 amino acids. The CDR3 loop is CSARESTIGEQYF. The CDR3 DNA reads as TGCAGTGCTAGAGAATCTACAATCGGGGAGCAGTACTTC.

The CDR3 protein is CASSYSGGQYF. CDR3 coding DNA: TGTGCCAGCAGTTACTCAGGCGGGCAGTACTTC. V usage is TRBV6-2 or TRBV6-3 and J usage is TRBJ2-7; D gene uncertain. Looked up from germline, CDR1 is MNHEY and CDR2 is SVGEGT. The CDR3 is made up of 11 amino acids. The V gene lost 0 bases and the J gene lost 9 bases, with 6 bases spanning the gap.

DNA of the CDR3: TGCGCCAGCAGCCAAGATACGGCTAGCGGGAGGAACCAGTACTTC. As protein: CASSQDTASGRNQYF. The chain has TRBV4-3 and TRBJ2-7; the match to TRBD2 covers 11 bases. CDR3 length equals 15 residues. The germline V gene has CDR1 LGHNA and CDR2 YSLEER. V was clipped by 0 bases and J by 10 bases; unmatched bases: 8.

In its sample, this clonotype was seen a few times. The CDR3 reads CATSREKPGWYNEQFF. In nucleotides, the CDR3 is TGTGCCACCAGCAGAGAGAAACCCGGGTGGTACAATGAGCAGTTCTTC. V and J are TRBV15 and TRBJ2-1; D remains ambiguous. Germline V gives CDR1 LNHNV, CDR2 YYDKDF (reference sequence). V was trimmed by 0 bases and J by 4 bases, leaving 13 bases between them. The CDR3 is 16 residues long.

The chain carries TRBV29-1 and TRBJ2-5, with 14 bases aligning to TRBD2. V shed 4 bases and J 11 bases; nucleotides not matched to a gene: 6. Germline CDR1 SQVTM, CDR2 ANQGSEA. The CDR3 consists of 13 residues. As DNA, the CDR3 is TGCAGCGTTGTGGGACTAGCGGGGGACGTGCAGTACTTC. It yields the protein CSVVGLAGDVQYF.

This clonotype has more than one count but fewer than ten. The genes are TRBV25-1 and TRBJ1-2; D gene unclear. Germline values: CDR1 MGHDK, CDR2 SYGVNS. Trimming stripped 1 base from V and 6 bases from J, with 12 bases between. This CDR3 comprises 14 residues. The DNA for the CDR3 is TGTGCCAGCAGTGAATTGAGGGAAGAGGATGGCTACACCTTC. Protein product: CASSELREEDGYTF.